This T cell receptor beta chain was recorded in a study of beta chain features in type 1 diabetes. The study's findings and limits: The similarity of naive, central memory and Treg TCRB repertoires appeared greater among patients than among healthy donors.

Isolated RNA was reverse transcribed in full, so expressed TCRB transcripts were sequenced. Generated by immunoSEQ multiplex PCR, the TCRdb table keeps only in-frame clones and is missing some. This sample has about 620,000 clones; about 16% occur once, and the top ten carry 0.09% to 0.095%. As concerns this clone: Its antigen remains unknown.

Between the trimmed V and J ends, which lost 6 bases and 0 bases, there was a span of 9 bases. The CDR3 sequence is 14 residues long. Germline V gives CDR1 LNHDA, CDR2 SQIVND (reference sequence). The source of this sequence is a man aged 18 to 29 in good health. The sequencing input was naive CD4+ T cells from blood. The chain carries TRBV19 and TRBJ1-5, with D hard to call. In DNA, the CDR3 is TGTGCCAGTAGCTACAGAGATAGCAATCAGCCCCAGCATTTT. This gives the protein CASSYRDSNQPQHF.